One sample yielded the 28 T cell receptor beta chains listed below, sequenced in a study of blood T cells in healthy people across ages. With a J-beta primer mix and a sample-barcoded 5' primer, a second PCR ran about 7 to 12 cycles. Via MiXCR, TCRdb re-called the 5' RACE reads, giving one row per CDR3 protein. Of about 570,000 distinct CDR3 sequences listed, roughly 28% were seen once; the top ten hold roughly 20%. Sequencing was done on a sample of blood. These receptors originate from a woman aged 65 to 85 in good health.

The gene calls are TRBV6-6 and TRBJ2-1; TRBD1 matches at 9 bases. Germline values: CDR1 MNHNY, CDR2 SVGAGI (reference sequence). This CDR3 is built from 14 residues. Unmatched junction bases numbered 6, after V lost 5 bases and J lost 7 bases. CDR3 DNA sequence: TGTGCCAGCAGTGCGGGACAGGGCTCGAATGAGCAGTTCTTC. Its protein is CASSAGQGSNEQFF.

The genes are TRBV24-1 and TRBJ2-3, with TRBD1 identical over 7 bases. With 3 bases clipped from V and 5 bases from J, the junction kept 13 bases outside the gene matches. CDR3 length equals 17 residues. Germline assignment: CDR1 KGHDR and CDR2 SFDVKD. The CDR3 reads CATSDPGQSDPGDTQYF. Here the CDR3 DNA reads TGTGCCACCAGTGATCCGGGACAGTCAGACCCCGGAGATACGCAGTATTTT.

This clonotype was found once. V usage is TRBV20-1 and J usage is TRBJ1-3, with unresolved D. Trimming stripped 4 bases from V and 1 base from J, with 11 bases between. The CDR3 is made up of 14 amino acids. Germline V gives CDR1 DFQATT, CDR2 SNEGSKA (reference sequence). The CDR3 region is CSAKSTISGNTIYF. The CDR3 region has the DNA TGCAGTGCTAAATCGACGATTTCTGGAAACACCATATATTTT.

The gene calls are TRBV24-1 and TRBJ1-2; D is unresolved. The CDR3 sequence is 12 residues long. Germline loops: CDR1 KGHDR, CDR2 SFDVKD. The V gene lost 4 bases and the J gene lost 4 bases, with 6 bases spanning the gap. The CDR3 protein is CATSDNGYGYTF. The DNA of the CDR3 is TGTGCCACCAGTGACAACGGCTATGGCTACACCTTC.

The J gene is TRBJ2-2, the V gene TRBV29-1; D unclear. The V end lost 5 bases, the J end lost 8 bases, and 12 bases lay between the germline ends. This CDR3 is built from 12 residues. Germline CDR1 SQVTM, CDR2 ANQGSEA. CDR3: CSVRSPAGELFF. As DNA, the CDR3 is TGCAGCGTTAGGTCTCCAGCGGGGGAGCTGTTTTTT.

This chain uses TRBV29-1 with TRBJ2-7; D is undetermined. This CDR3 has 12 amino acids. Trimming removed 2 bases at V and 2 bases at J, with 7 bases between. Looked up from germline, CDR1 is SQVTM and CDR2 is ANQGSEA. The CDR3 region is CSVERQPYEQYF. The CDR3 DNA reads as TGCAGCGTTGAAAGGCAGCCCTACGAGCAGTACTTC.

The J gene is TRBJ2-5, the V gene TRBV28; D is unresolved. This CDR3 has 12 residues. Germline loops: CDR1 MDHEN, CDR2 SYDVKM. V shed 8 bases and J shed 3 bases, with 10 bases lying between them. CDR3 sequence: CASPDHKETQYF. CDR3 in DNA: TGTGCCAGCCCGGACCACAAAGAGACCCAGTACTTC.

J is TRBJ1-2 and V is TRBV29-1; D is possibly TRBD1 (5 bases). From germline, CDR1 is SQVTM and CDR2 ANQGSEA. The CDR3 has 11 residues. Trimming stripped 7 bases from V and 1 base from J, with 7 bases between. The CDR3 DNA is TGCAGCGCCGACAGTAACTATGGCTACACCTTC. It specifies CSADSNYGYTF.

This clonotype was seen more than once but under ten times. V and J are TRBV7-2 and TRBJ1-6, with D uncertain. Trimming stripped 2 bases from V and 8 bases from J, with 10 bases between. The CDR3 extends over 14 amino acids. Germline-derived CDR1 and CDR2 are SGHTA and FQGNSA. As DNA, the CDR3 is TGTGCCAGCAGCTTATACTGGACCGATTCACCCCTCCACTTT. Its protein product is CASSLYWTDSPLHF. The variable domain in full, completed from reference TRBV7-2 and TRBJ1-6, reads GAGVSQSPSNKVTEKGKDVELRCDPISGHTALYWYRQSLGQGLEFLIYFQGNSAPDKSGLPSDRFSAERTGGSVSTLTIQRTQQEDSAVYLCASSLYWTDSPLHFGNGTRLTVT.

CDR3 sequence (DNA): TGCAGCGTTTTAGGGGGTTGGACTGAAGCTTTCTTT. Translation gives CSVLGGWTEAFF. This chain connects TRBV29-1 to TRBJ1-1; D is possibly TRBD1 (6 bases). CDR3 length: 12 amino acids. Trimming took off 5 bases at V and 5 bases at J, with 12 bases between the two ends. Germline V gene lookup returns CDR1 SQVTM and CDR2 ANQGSEA.

The rearrangement joins TRBV6-2 or TRBV6-3 to TRBJ1-6, with 7 positions matching TRBD1. The CDR3 consists of 15 residues. Germline CDR1 reads MNHEY; CDR2 reads SVGEGT. The J segment lost 7 bases and the V segment lost 2 bases, leaving 5 bases of the junction unmatched. CDR3 residues: CASSYRSTGNSPLHF. The CDR3, as DNA: TGTGCCAGCAGTTACCGGTCGACAGGGAATTCACCCCTCCACTTT.

This chain links TRBV4-1 with TRBJ2-5, with D perhaps matching TRBD2 (6 bases). The J call could be wrong; TRBJ2-7 is a better fit for the DNA end. The CDR3 has 14 amino acids. CDR1 MGHRA and CDR2 YSYEKL come from the germline V gene. CDR3: CASSQEEGPYEQYF. CDR3 coding DNA: TGCGCCAGCAGCCAAGAGGAGGGGCCCTACGAGCAGTACTTC.

This clonotype was detected a few times. This rearrangement joins TRBV5-1 to TRBJ2-1; D unclear. The CDR3 has 16 residues. Germline CDR1 reads SGHRS; CDR2 reads YFSETQ. Trimming stripped 2 bases from V and 0 bases from J, with 12 bases between. CDR3 nucleotide sequence: TGCGCCAGCAGCTTTAGTAGTGGAAACTCCTACAATGAGCAGTTCTTC. Translated, it gives CASSFSSGNSYNEQFF.

The genes are TRBV4-3 and TRBJ2-2, with 7 bases that match TRBD2. Germline V gene data show CDR1 as LGHNA and CDR2 as YSLEER. The CDR3 loop spans 16 amino acids. The V segment lost 5 bases and the J segment 5 bases; nucleotides outside the gene matches: 11. CDR3 region: CASSYQTSLGTGELFF. The CDR3 DNA reads TGCGCCAGCAGCTATCAGACTAGCTTAGGAACCGGGGAGCTGTTTTTT.

Many counts were recorded for this clonotype. J is TRBJ2-3 and V is TRBV29-1; D unclear. V shed 4 bases and J shed 5 bases, with 7 bases lying between them. The germline CDR1 and CDR2 sequences are SQVTM and ANQGSEA. The CDR3 loop spans 11 amino acids. The CDR3 reads CSVVEVDTQYF. CDR3 coding DNA: TGCAGCGTTGTAGAGGTAGATACGCAGTATTTT.

The rearrangement links TRBV20-1 to TRBJ2-3; TRBD1 matches at 7 bases. This CDR3 is built from 14 residues. Germline CDR1 is DFQATT and CDR2 is SNEGSKA (reference sequence). V trimming: 6 bases; J trimming: 6 bases; junction bases outside the gene matches: 12. The CDR3 DNA follows: TGCAGTGCGGCCGGACAGGCCAGAGGGGATACGCAGTATTTT. This gives the protein CSAAGQARGDTQYF.

Worth noting for this clonotype: The CDR3 carries no conserved terminal phenylalanine or tryptophan, so it likely arises from a read error. The rearrangement links TRBV29-1 to TRBJ1-1, with TRBD1 identical over 7 bases. V trimming: 7 bases; J trimming: 6 bases; junction bases outside the gene matches: 8. The CDR3 has 12 amino acids. Looked up from germline, CDR1 is SQVTM and CDR2 is ANQGSEA. The CDR3, as DNA: TGCAGCGCCCGGGGACAGATCCCTGAAGCTTTCCTT. Amino acid sequence: CSARGQIPEAFL.

This clonotype was observed a few times. The rearrangement links TRBV9 to TRBJ2-5, with 13 bases aligning to TRBD2. The ends lost 0 bases at V and 2 bases at J; junction bases unmatched: 7. In germline, CDR1 is SGDLS, CDR2 YYNGEE. There are 18 residues in the CDR3. The chain's CDR3 is CASSVEAGLAGLQETQYF. In nucleotides, the CDR3 is TGTGCCAGCAGCGTAGAGGCGGGACTAGCGGGGCTACAAGAGACCCAGTACTTC.

This chain joins TRBV11-2 and TRBJ2-3; TRBD1 matches at 7 bases. The junction had 8 bases not matched to a gene; V was cut back by 5 bases and J by 9 bases. The CDR3 has 13 amino acids. Germline CDR1 reads SGHAT; CDR2 reads FQNNGV. The CDR3 coding sequence is TGTGCCAGCAGCACAGAACAGGGGAGAACGCAGTATTTT. Translating it yields CASSTEQGRTQYF. The whole variable domain, filled in from reference TRBV11-2 and TRBJ2-3, reads EAGVAQSPRYKIIEKRQSVAFWCNPISGHATLYWYQQILGQGPKLLIQFQNNGVVDDSQLPKDRFSAERLKGVDSTLKIQPAKLEDSAVYLCASSTEQGRTQYFGPGTRLTVL.

V usage is TRBV2 and J usage is TRBJ1-1, with D unresolved. Germline loops: CDR1 SNHLY, CDR2 FYNNEI. CDR3 size: 11 residues. The V end was cut by 10 bases, the J end by 1 base, with 7 bases between. CDR3 residues: CATQENTEAFF. The CDR3 nucleotides are TGTGCCACTCAGGAGAACACTGAAGCTTTCTTT.

This clonotype was recorded a few times. This chain uses TRBV29-1 with TRBJ1-1; the D gene is possibly TRBD1 (5 bases). This CDR3 has 12 residues. The V gene lost 4 bases and the J gene lost 4 bases, with 10 bases spanning the gap. Germline V CDR1 and CDR2: SQVTM, ANQGSEA. The CDR3 bases are TGCAGCGTTGTAACGGGGCTCACTGAAGCTTTCTTT. Encoded protein: CSVVTGLTEAFF.

The chain employs TRBV20-1 and TRBJ2-3; 8 positions agree with TRBD2. This CDR3 is built from 17 residues. CDR1 DFQATT and CDR2 SNEGSKA come from the germline V gene (reference sequence). V lost 0 bases to trimming and J lost 2 bases; unmatched junction nucleotides: 10. Here the CDR3 reads CSARDPTHGGATDTQYF. The CDR3 DNA sequence: TGCAGTGCTAGAGATCCCACTCACGGGGGGGCCACAGATACGCAGTATTTT.

J is TRBJ2-7 and V is TRBV10-3; a weak D match, TRBD1 (6 bases). Trimming took off 6 bases at V and 2 bases at J, with 11 bases between the two ends. This CDR3 is built from 13 residues. In germline, CDR1 is ENHRY, CDR2 SYGVKD. The CDR3 region is CAISRDKAYEQYF. Here the CDR3 DNA reads TGTGCCATCAGCCGGGACAAGGCCTACGAGCAGTACTTC.

This chain links TRBV6-6 with TRBJ2-1; no reliable D call. V shed 4 bases and J shed 7 bases, with 14 bases lying between them. The CDR3 runs 14 residues. Germline values: CDR1 MNHNY, CDR2 SVGAGI (reference sequence). CDR3 in amino acids: CASSFQAQLNEQFF. The CDR3 DNA follows: TGTGCCAGCAGTTTCCAAGCCCAACTAAATGAGCAGTTCTTC.

To note about this clonotype: At one end the junction does not follow the germline gene, possibly because of a read error. The chain uses TRBV12-3 or TRBV12-4 and TRBJ2-7, with 9 nucleotides matching TRBD2. This CDR3 region has 14 residues. The CDR3 DNA follows: TGTGCCAGCAGTTTTGGGCTAGCGGGGCTAGAGCAGTCCTTC. It encodes CASSFGLAGLEQSF.

The chain links TRBV5-1 to TRBJ2-1; 14 nucleotides line up with TRBD2. TRBJ2-5 matches the DNA end more closely, so the J call is doubtful. Germline values: CDR1 SGHRS, CDR2 YFSETQ. The CDR3 contains 17 residues. The CDR3 bases are TGCGCCAGCAGCTTGAGACTAGCGGGGGGGCGACAAGAGACCCAGTACTTC. This sequence encodes CASSLRLAGGRQETQYF.

This clonotype has only a few counts. V usage is TRBV9 and J usage is TRBJ2-1; D possibly corresponds to TRBD1 (5 bases). The germline V gene has CDR1 SGDLS and CDR2 YYNGEE. There are 16 residues in the CDR3. The V gene lost 0 bases and the J gene lost 3 bases, with 13 bases spanning the gap. The CDR3 reads CASSVAGSVGYNEQFF. DNA of the CDR3: TGTGCCAGCAGCGTAGCAGGGTCTGTAGGCTACAATGAGCAGTTCTTC.

The gene calls are TRBV7-3 and TRBJ1-6; possibly TRBD1 for D (5 bases). CDR1 and CDR2 (germline): SGHTA, FQGTGA. CDR3 length: 13 amino acids. Trimming shortened V by 4 bases and J by 7 bases, and 8 bases separated the two germline ends. The CDR3 DNA reads as TGTGCCAGCAGCTCCGGGGCAAATTCACCCCTCCACTTT. Amino acids: CASSSGANSPLHF.